This T cell receptor (beta chain) was captured by sequencing in a study of technical replicates of blood from several donors. Sequencing was performed with immunoSEQ multiplex PCR; in TCRdb, only in-frame clones are kept and a portion is missing. Among more than 75,000 clones listed, roughly 92% were seen once. The clonotype was recovered from a human donor in good health. The source material was T cells isolated from PBMCs.

This CDR3 reads CASSQSRDTEAFF. DNA for the CDR3: TGTGCCAGCAGCCAAAGCAGGGACACTGAAGCTTTCTTT. This chain connects TRBV7-6 to TRBJ1-1, with a possible D match to TRBD1 (5 bases). The germline V gene has CDR1 SGHVS and CDR2 FNYEAQ. The CDR3 extends over 13 amino acids. Deletions cut 5 bases from V and 3 bases from J, with 10 bases between.